These 7 T cell receptor beta chains were sequenced from one sample in a study of beta chain features in type 1 diabetes (dated by TCRdb to the late 2010s). Library generation was performed with the immunoSEQ multiplex PCR assay. The entire amount of isolated RNA was reverse transcribed using the High Capacity cDNA Reverse Transcription Kit, so the sequenced TCRB transcripts were expressed ones. TCRdb provides this immuneACCESS table in a form limited to in-frame rearrangements. Some clones are lacking; in checked studies, under half of them reflect an unresolved V gene, and why the rest are absent is not known. The sample yields under 250,000 clones; 11% to 15% were counted once. About 0.024% of the sample is in the top ten clones. The sample taken for sequencing was naive CD4+ T cells from blood. The cell subset or site label, read with the paper, signifies: true naive CD4+ T cells. The source is a woman between 40 and 55 years old in good health.

V is TRBV5-1 and J is TRBJ2-3, with 11 bases aligning to TRBD2. V trimming: 1 base; J trimming: 1 base; junction bases outside the gene matches: 14. Germline loops: CDR1 SGHRS, CDR2 YFSETQ. CDR3 size: 20 residues. The CDR3 nucleotides read TGCGCCAGCAGCTTGAGACCACTAGCGGGGGCAACCCAGGGCACAGATACGCAGTATTTT. This codes for CASSLRPLAGATQGTDTQYF.

This clone was seen a handful of times. V is TRBV29-1 and J is TRBJ2-2; D might be TRBD2 (6 bases). The V end was cut by 5 bases, the J end by 7 bases, with 17 bases between. Germline V gene data show CDR1 as SQVTM and CDR2 as ANQGSEA. There are 14 residues in the CDR3. CDR3 in amino acids: CSVPGVYWGGELFF. The CDR3 nucleotides are TGCAGCGTTCCGGGAGTTTATTGGGGCGGGGAGCTGTTTTTT.

This chain uses TRBV6-6 with TRBJ2-3; D ambiguous. V was cut by 2 bases and J by 4 bases, with 4 bases left in between. The CDR3 contains 12 residues. Germline V CDR1 and CDR2: MNHNY, SVGAGI (reference sequence). The CDR3 DNA sequence: TGTGCCAGCAGTTACCCGGCAGATACGCAGTATTTT. It codes for CASSYPADTQYF.

The chain is built from TRBV5-4 and TRBJ1-1; no firm D call. Germline V gives CDR1 SGHNT, CDR2 YYREEE (reference sequence). Trimming took 0 bases from V and 11 from J, leaving 14 bases between them. The CDR3 contains 13 residues. The CDR3 protein is CASSLATELVAFF. As DNA, the CDR3 is TGTGCCAGCAGCTTGGCGACGGAGCTAGTTGCTTTCTTT.

This clone came up a few times. V gene TRBV12-5 combines with J gene TRBJ1-6, with TRBD1 as a possible D gene (6 bases). Germline loops: CDR1 LGHNT, CDR2 FRNRAP. V lost 5 bases and J lost 2, with 7 bases in between. CDR3 size: 14 residues. The CDR3 DNA reads TGTGCTAGTGGTACAGGGACCTATAATTCACCCCTCCACTTT. It yields the protein CASGTGTYNSPLHF.

As regards this clone: This same CDR3 is encoded by further DNA sequences in the sample. The rearrangement links TRBV18 to TRBJ1-6, with TRBD1 as a possible D gene (5 bases). Germline lookup yields CDR1 KGHSH and CDR2 LQKENI. Trimming left V 2 bases short and J 9 bases short, with 11 bases between. This CDR3 is 14 amino acids long. In nucleotides, the CDR3 is TGTGCCAGCTCACCAACCGCCGGGGGTTCACCCCTCCACTTT. This translates into CASSPTAGGSPLHF.

Only a few counts were recorded for this clone. CDR3: CASSLVGDSYNEQFF. The CDR3 DNA follows: TGTGCCAGCAGCTTAGTCGGGGACTCCTACAATGAGCAGTTCTTC. The rearrangement joins TRBV5-5 to TRBJ2-1, with a possible D match to TRBD2 (5 bases). The CDR3 runs 15 residues. Germline V gives CDR1 SGHKS, CDR2 YYEKEE (reference sequence). V was cut by 2 bases and J by 0 bases, with 9 bases left in between.